This T cell receptor (beta chain) emerged from a study of T cell responses to AZD1222 COVID-19 vaccine. CDR3 length: 14 amino acids. In germline, CDR1 is KGHDR, CDR2 SFDVKD. V shed 1 base and J shed 6 bases, with 10 bases lying between them. Study-wide findings and caveats: The donor cohort was predominantly white British with a female majority, and clonal diversity may have been underestimated. No repertoire was sampled before or during the peak T cell response, only after it.

Some clones are missing from TCRdb's copy, which holds only in-frame ones; the method was immunoSEQ multiplex PCR. The repertoire holds some 180,000 clones, with approximately 94% as singletons. Points on this clone: The antigen remains undetermined.

Sample: peripheral blood, taken 28 days after the second dose of the MenACWY control vaccine. The TCR sequence derives from an adult who received the MenACWY meningococcal vaccine as a control. This chain joins TRBV24-1 and TRBJ2-3, with D unclear. The CDR3: CATSDFLRADTQYF. In nucleotides, the CDR3 is TGTGCCACCAGTGATTTCTTGCGAGCGGATACGCAGTATTTT.